The next 4 T cell receptor beta chains were all read from a single sample in a study of cytomegalovirus exposure and HLA in healthy donors. Primers for the PCR totalled 60 Vbeta and 13 Jbeta. Profiled with immunoSEQ multiplex PCR; TCRdb holds only in-frame clones, not every one. The sample includes 150,000 to 160,000 clones, approximately 74% seen only once; the top ten take 2.1%. Sequencing was carried out using PBMCs. The origin of the receptors is a man aged 25 to 45 in good health and CMV-seronegative.

The V call is TRBV7-9, the J call TRBJ1-6; 7 bases agree with TRBD1. Losses at the gene ends were 4 bases for V and 13 bases for J; bases not matched to a gene: 10. Germline assignment: CDR1 SEHNR and CDR2 FQNEAQ (reference sequence). This CDR3 has 14 amino acids. The CDR3 spells CASSSSTGLAPLHF. DNA for the CDR3: TGTGCCAGCAGCTCCTCGACAGGGCTGGCGCCCCTCCACTTT.

V gene TRBV28 combines with J gene TRBJ2-5; D remains unclear. This CDR3 has 10 residues. The germline V gene encodes CDR1 MDHEN and CDR2 SYDVKM. The ends were cut back, 5 bases at V and 7 bases at J, with 5 bases in the middle. The CDR3 region has the DNA TGTGCCAGCAGTGGCGGGACCCAGTACTTC. As protein: CASSGGTQYF.

In regard to this clone: Other DNA sequences in this specimen translate into the identical CDR3. The rearrangement joins TRBV5-1 to TRBJ2-5; the D is unclear. CDR3 length: 12 residues. Germline V CDR1 and CDR2: SGHRS, YFSETQ. Trimming took off 1 base at V and 4 bases at J, with 5 bases between the two ends. In nucleotides, the CDR3 is TGCGCCAGCAGCTTGCCAGGAGAGACCCAGTACTTC. Amino acids: CASSLPGETQYF.

The table lists this clone with a few counts. This rearrangement joins TRBV29-1 to TRBJ1-1; unclear D gene. Germline V CDR1 and CDR2: SQVTM, ANQGSEA. V lost 3 bases and J lost 4, with 12 bases in between. The CDR3 contains 13 residues. The CDR3 coding sequence is TGCAGCGTTGAGCGGCTGTTCGGCACTGAAGCTTTCTTT. This sequence encodes CSVERLFGTEAFF.